These 27 T cell receptor beta chains were sequenced from one sample in a study of tumor T cells in aggressive B-cell lymphoma. Using immunoSEQ multiplex PCR, the repertoire was profiled, and TCRdb retains in-frame clones only, with some absent. This table has about 850 clones, around 78% appearing once. Sequenced sample: tumor tissue. The receptors originated from an adult with diffuse large B cell lymphoma.

The chain uses TRBV2 and TRBJ1-5, with a weak D call TRBD1 (5 bases). V was trimmed by 4 bases and J by 7 bases, leaving 17 bases between them. The CDR3 covers 15 residues. Per the germline V gene, CDR1 is SNHLY and CDR2 is FYNNEI. The CDR3 loop is CASSGQGQVSQPQHF. The CDR3 DNA reads as TGTGCCAGCAGTGGTCAGGGCCAGGTTAGCCAGCCCCAGCATTTT. Variable domain in full (rest from reference TRBV2 and TRBJ1-5): EPEVTQTPSHQVTQMGQEVILRCVPISNHLYFYWYRQILGQKVEFLVSFYNNEISEKSEIFDDQFSVERPDGSNFTLKIRSTKLEDSAMYFCASSGQGQVSQPQHFGDGTRLSIL.

The CDR3 spells CASSLAGNTEAFF. For the CDR3, the DNA is TGTGCCAGCAGCTTAGCGGGGAACACTGAAGCTTTCTTT. The chain carries TRBV7-3 and TRBJ1-1; D not resolved. Germline CDR1 and CDR2: SGHTA and FQGTGA. V was clipped by 2 bases and J by 1 base, with 5 bases between them. The CDR3 consists of 13 residues.

The chain uses TRBV6-1 and TRBJ1-2; 8 nucleotides match TRBD1. Germline V gives CDR1 MNHNS, CDR2 SASEGT. The CDR3 is made up of 14 amino acids. V lost 5 bases to trimming and J lost 4 bases; unmatched junction nucleotides: 6. The CDR3 DNA sequence: TGTGCCAGCAGTAACTCAGGGGGCAGCTATGGCTACACCTTC. Translation: CASSNSGGSYGYTF.

This sequence joins TRBV2 and TRBJ2-2; a weak D match, TRBD2 (5 bases). Germline lookup yields CDR1 SNHLY and CDR2 FYNNEI. The length of the CDR3 is 13 residues. Trimming removed 6 bases from V and 2 bases from J, with 7 bases in between. CDR3 in amino acids: CASRGSNTGELFF. CDR3 sequence (DNA): TGTGCCAGCAGAGGGAGTAACACCGGGGAGCTGTTTTTT.

The chain carries TRBV18 and TRBJ1-1; 11 bases map to TRBD1. This CDR3 comprises 16 residues. Looked up from germline, CDR1 is KGHSH and CDR2 is LQKENI. The V and J ends lost 4 bases and 4 bases, in that order; junction bases with no gene match: 8. The CDR3 sequence is CASSLLGQGGGTEAFF. The CDR3 DNA reads TGTGCCAGCTCACTACTGGGACAGGGGGGAGGCACTGAAGCTTTCTTT.

The chain is built from TRBV28 and TRBJ2-5; TRBD2 might be the D (6 bases). Germline values: CDR1 MDHEN, CDR2 SYDVKM. Trimming took off 7 bases at V and 5 bases at J, with 17 bases between the two ends. The CDR3 covers 14 residues. The CDR3 reads CASNLGGFSETQYF. CDR3 in DNA: TGTGCCAGCAATCTGGGAGGTTTCTCCGAGACCCAGTACTTC.

The J gene is TRBJ2-2, the V gene TRBV10-3; TRBD2 matches 9 bases. CDR1 ENHRY and CDR2 SYGVKD come from the germline V gene. This CDR3 comprises 17 residues. V trimming: 6 bases; J trimming: 7 bases; junction bases outside the gene matches: 15. In nucleotides, the CDR3 is TGTGCCATCAGACCCCATAGCGGGAGTCTGCAGGACGGGGAGCTGTTTTTT. This codes for CAIRPHSGSLQDGELFF.

This CDR3 is CASSFPSLAPGSSSYNEQFF. CDR3 in DNA: TGTGCCAGCAGTTTCCCTTCACTCGCTCCGGGATCTAGCTCCTACAATGAGCAGTTCTTC. The chain links TRBV28 to TRBJ2-1, with D perhaps TRBD2 (5 bases). CDR1 is MDHEN, CDR2 SYDVKM, per germline. The CDR3 covers 20 residues. Trimming shortened V by 3 bases and J by 0 bases, and 24 bases separated the two germline ends.

The gene calls are TRBV5-6 and TRBJ2-7, with D perhaps TRBD2 (5 bases). The CDR3 runs 15 residues. V was shortened by 2 bases and J by 0 bases, with 12 bases between the two germline ends. Germline V gene lookup returns CDR1 SGHDT and CDR2 YYEEEE. DNA of the CDR3: TGTGCCAGCAGCTTTGGGAGCGAGCGCTCCTACGAGCAGTACTTC. Its protein is CASSFGSERSYEQYF.

This chain links TRBV6-1 with TRBJ2-3; the match to TRBD1 covers 8 bases. J was trimmed by 6 bases and V by 8 bases; bases with no gene match: 10. CDR3 length equals 14 residues. Germline V gives CDR1 MNHNS, CDR2 SASEGT. This chain's CDR3 is CASQQGGVLDTQYF. CDR3 coding DNA: TGTGCCAGCCAACAGGGGGGCGTTTTGGATACGCAGTATTTT.

The chain employs TRBV28 and TRBJ2-1; 12 bases fit TRBD2. This CDR3 comprises 16 residues. With V trimmed by 4 bases and J by 2 bases, 3 bases remained unmatched. The germline CDR1 and CDR2 sequences are MDHEN and SYDVKM. The CDR3, as DNA: TGTGCCAGCAGTTCTGGACTAGCGGGGACCTACAATGAGCAGTTCTTC. Protein: CASSSGLAGTYNEQFF.

This chain uses TRBV7-9 with TRBJ1-2; 8 bases agree with TRBD1. V shed 5 bases and J 3 bases; nucleotides not matched to a gene: 11. CDR1 is SEHNR, CDR2 FQNEAQ, per germline (reference sequence). This CDR3 region has 16 residues. The chain's CDR3 is CASSVSGTGSHYGYTF. The CDR3 bases are TGTGCCAGCAGCGTCTCCGGGACAGGAAGTCACTATGGCTACACCTTC.

V is TRBV28 and J is TRBJ2-6; 14 positions match TRBD2. Trimming took 4 bases from V and 2 from J; bases not matched to a gene: 7. The V gene's germline CDR1 is MDHEN and CDR2 SYDVKM. The CDR3 runs to 19 residues. The CDR3 protein is CASSSPGTSGSPGANVLTF. The CDR3 nucleotides read TGTGCCAGCAGTTCACCCGGGACTAGCGGGAGCCCTGGGGCCAACGTCCTGACTTTC.

This sequence joins TRBV5-6 and TRBJ2-1; 12 bases fit TRBD2. Germline values: CDR1 SGHDT, CDR2 YYEEEE. CDR3 length: 16 residues. Losses at the gene ends were 3 bases for V and 2 bases for J; bases not matched to a gene: 3. Here the CDR3 reads CASSWTSGNPYNEQFF. DNA for the CDR3: TGTGCCAGCAGCTGGACTAGCGGGAACCCCTACAATGAGCAGTTCTTC.

J is TRBJ2-5 and V is TRBV6-5, with TRBD2 matching 10 bases. V lost 4 bases and J lost 4; bases outside the gene matches: 3. Germline loops: CDR1 MNHEY, CDR2 SVGAGI. The CDR3 contains 14 residues. CDR3 loop: CASSFRTSGETQYF. Here the CDR3 DNA reads TGTGCCAGCAGTTTCCGGACTAGCGGAGAGACCCAGTACTTC.

The V call is TRBV7-8, the J call TRBJ2-2; D not resolved. Trimming stripped 2 bases from V and 5 bases from J, with 9 bases between. The CDR3 extends over 14 amino acids. CDR1 SGHVS and CDR2 FQNEAQ come from the germline V gene. The CDR3 DNA follows: TGTGCCAGCAGCTTAACAACAGTAACCGGGGAGCTGTTTTTT. This encodes CASSLTTVTGELFF.

J is TRBJ2-1 and V is TRBV5-1, with 10 bases identical to TRBD2. The CDR3 is made up of 15 amino acids. CDR1 is SGHRS, CDR2 YFSETQ, per germline. V was clipped by 10 bases and J by 1 base; unmatched bases: 8. The CDR3 nucleotides are TGCGCCGCCTCAACTAGCGGGAATTCCTACAATGAGCAGTTCTTC. It is translated as CAASTSGNSYNEQFF.

The gene calls are TRBV30 and TRBJ1-1; 9 nucleotides match TRBD1. Germline-derived CDR1 and CDR2 are GTSNPN and SVGIG (reference sequence). This CDR3 region has 15 residues. Trimming at V came to 2 bases and at J to 4 bases, leaving 8 bases not matched to a gene. This CDR3 is CAWSMKGQGSTEAFF. CDR3 coding DNA: TGTGCCTGGAGTATGAAAGGACAGGGGAGCACTGAAGCTTTCTTT.

V is TRBV7-9 and J is TRBJ2-1; 8 nucleotides match TRBD2. This CDR3 has 14 amino acids. CDR1 and CDR2 (germline): SEHNR, FQNEAQ (reference sequence). V shed 8 bases and J 7 bases; nucleotides not matched to a gene: 10. In nucleotides, the CDR3 is TGTGCCAGCCGGGAGGGGGGGAGGCGGAATGAGCAGTTCTTC. It is translated as CASREGGRRNEQFF.

As regards this clone: The junction departs from germline at one end; a sequencing error may be responsible. Other DNA sequences in this specimen translate into the identical CDR3. This chain joins TRBV5-4 and TRBJ1-3; D not resolved. CDR1 and CDR2 (germline): SGHNT, YYREEE (reference sequence). The length of the CDR3 is 15 residues. CDR3 region: CASSLEGGRGNTIYF. The CDR3, as DNA: TGTGCTAGCAGCTTGGAGGGAGGGAGAGGAAACACTATATATTTT. Complete variable domain (other parts from reference TRBV5-4 and TRBJ1-3): ETGVTQSPTHLIKTRGQQVTLRCSSQSGHNTVSWYQQALGQGPQFIFQYYREEENGRGNFPPRFSGLQFPNYSSELNVNALELDDSALYLCASSLEGGRGNTIYFGEGSWLTVV.

The rearrangement joins TRBV27 to TRBJ1-1; D not resolved. CDR3 length equals 15 residues. The ends were cut back, 3 bases at V and 2 bases at J, with 13 bases in the middle. Germline V gene lookup returns CDR1 MNHEY and CDR2 SMNVEV (reference sequence). CDR3 protein: CASSLTHFTNTEAFF. The CDR3 DNA reads as TGTGCCAGCAGTTTGACTCACTTCACTAACACTGAAGCTTTCTTT.

This chain links TRBV22-1 with TRBJ2-6; TRBD2 is the table's D call and was not checked against the DNA. TRBV22-1 is flagged as a pseudogene. CDR3 size: 17 residues. CDR3 in DNA: TGTCCTGGGAGTGTCGAGCGCGAACAAAGTCGGGCCAACGTCCTGACTTTC. It yields the protein CPGSVEREQSRANVLTF.

The rearrangement joins TRBV21-1 to TRBJ2-5; the table gives TRBD2 as D, unverified against the DNA. TRBV21-1 is marked as a pseudogene. The CDR3 consists of 16 residues. CDR3 residues: CASSNAGLAFQETQYF. CDR3 nucleotides: TGTGCCAGCAGCAATGCGGGACTAGCGTTCCAAGAGACCCAGTACTTC.

This chain uses TRBV5-4 with TRBJ2-1; 11 nucleotides agree with TRBD2. Trimming cost V 4 bases and J 5 bases; bases outside gene matches: 8. Germline CDR1 reads SGHNT; CDR2 reads YYREEE (reference sequence). The CDR3 totals 16 residues. The CDR3 loop reads CASSTGGLAVNNEQFF. CDR3 nucleotides: TGTGCCAGCAGCACGGGGGGACTAGCGGTTAACAATGAGCAGTTCTTC.

This clone was seen just once. CDR3 loop: CASSPTGFYNEQFF. The CDR3 DNA follows: TGTGCCAGCTCACCGACGGGTTTCTACAATGAGCAGTTCTTC. This chain connects TRBV18 to TRBJ2-1; D gene unclear. The CDR3 runs to 14 residues. Trimming left V 3 bases short and J 3 bases short, with 9 bases between. Germline V gene lookup returns CDR1 KGHSH and CDR2 LQKENI. The whole variable domain, remainder taken from reference TRBV18 and TRBJ2-1, is NAGVMQNPRHLVRRRGQEARLRCSPMKGHSHVYWYRQLPEEGLKFMVYLQKENIIDESGMPKERFSAEFPKEGPSILRIQQVVRGDSAAYFCASSPTGFYNEQFFGPGTRLTVL.

CDR3 loop: CASSLLSVAGANEQFF. In nucleotides, the CDR3 is TGCGCCAGCAGCCTGCTTTCCGTAGCGGGAGCGAATGAGCAGTTCTTC. The V and J genes are TRBV5-1 and TRBJ2-1, with 9 bases aligning to TRBD2. The V segment lost 4 bases and the J segment 7 bases; nucleotides outside the gene matches: 12. Germline values: CDR1 SGHRS, CDR2 YFSETQ. The CDR3 runs to 16 residues.

This clone was counted a few times. V is TRBV27 and J is TRBJ1-1; 9 nucleotides align to TRBD1. This CDR3 has 15 amino acids. Germline CDR1 reads MNHEY; CDR2 reads SMNVEV (reference sequence). Unmatched junction bases numbered 5, after V lost 2 bases and J lost 4 bases. CDR3 region: CASSLTGTGSTEAFF. The CDR3 DNA sequence: TGTGCCAGCAGTTTAACCGGGACAGGGAGCACTGAAGCTTTCTTT.